Listed here are 27 T cell receptor beta chains from one sample, sequenced in a study of T cells in localized non-small cell lung cancer. The table came from immunoSEQ multiplex PCR; TCRdb's copy has only in-frame clones and leaves some out. The table includes fewer than 95,000 clones, roughly 91% detected once. Sequencing was performed on PBMCs, taken before any cancer treatment. The receptors here all came from a woman aged 35 to 69 with stage II squamous cell lung carcinoma.

This rearrangement joins TRBV6-1 to TRBJ2-3; TRBD1 matches 9 bases. V dropped 6 bases and J dropped 3; count of bases not matched to a gene: 4. The CDR3 covers 14 residues. Looked up from germline, CDR1 is MNHNS and CDR2 is SASEGT. The CDR3 sequence: CASRLQGATDTQYF. The CDR3 DNA is TGTGCCAGCAGGCTACAGGGGGCAACAGATACGCAGTATTTT.

The chain links TRBV27 to TRBJ2-7; 13 nucleotides line up with TRBD2. Germline loops: CDR1 MNHEY, CDR2 SMNVEV (reference sequence). The J segment lost 0 bases and the V segment lost 8 bases, leaving 7 bases of the junction unmatched. The CDR3 has 16 amino acids. This CDR3 is CASRGLAGSSSYEQYF. CDR3 nucleotide sequence: TGTGCCAGCCGGGGACTAGCGGGATCAAGCTCCTACGAGCAGTACTTC.

The chain has TRBV5-4 and TRBJ1-1, with 8 positions matching TRBD1. Germline loops: CDR1 SGHNT, CDR2 YYREEE (reference sequence). The CDR3 covers 15 residues. Trimming at V came to 4 bases and at J to 1 base, leaving 6 bases not matched to a gene. The CDR3 DNA follows: TGTGCCAGCAGCCCTCCCGGGACAGGGAACACTGAAGCTTTCTTT. This sequence encodes CASSPPGTGNTEAFF.

This chain joins TRBV5-6 and TRBJ2-3, with D possibly TRBD2 on 6 matching bases. The CDR3 sequence is 15 residues long. Germline CDR1 is SGHDT and CDR2 is YYEEEE. Trimming took 3 bases from V and 3 from J, leaving 14 bases between them. CDR3 DNA: TGTGCCAGCAGCTGGTGGAGGGGAGAAACAGATACGCAGTATTTT. This codes for CASSWWRGETDTQYF.

This clone was observed a few times. V usage is TRBV7-9 and J usage is TRBJ1-1; no definite D call. This CDR3 has 14 amino acids. Trimming cost V 5 bases and J 1 base, with 11 bases left between them. The germline gives CDR1 SEHNR, CDR2 FQNEAQ (reference sequence). CDR3 region: CASSPSVANTEAFF. CDR3 coding DNA: TGTGCCAGCAGCCCAAGCGTGGCGAACACTGAAGCTTTCTTT.

The chain carries TRBV5-1 and TRBJ1-4; D is perhaps TRBD1 (5 bases). This CDR3 has 15 residues. The V and J ends lost 3 bases and 2 bases respectively, with 11 bases between them. Germline assignment: CDR1 SGHRS and CDR2 YFSETQ. The CDR3 reads CASSSMGGTNEKLFF. The CDR3, as DNA: TGCGCCAGCAGCTCGATGGGGGGGACTAATGAAAAACTGTTTTTT. The complete variable domain, with remaining parts taken from reference TRBV5-1 and TRBJ1-4, reads KAGVTQTPRYLIKTRGQQVTLSCSPISGHRSVSWYQQTPGQGLQFLFEYFSETQRNKGNFPGRFSGRQFSNSRSEMNVSTLELGDSALYLCASSSMGGTNEKLFFGSGTQLSVL.

V gene TRBV2 combines with J gene TRBJ2-7, with 12 nucleotides matching TRBD2. Germline V gene lookup returns CDR1 SNHLY and CDR2 FYNNEI. V was pared by 1 base and J by 2 bases, with 6 bases of the junction left unmatched. This CDR3 is 17 amino acids long. CDR3 in amino acids: CASSEVIGLAGTYEQYF. CDR3 DNA: TGTGCCAGCAGTGAAGTAATAGGACTAGCGGGGACCTACGAGCAGTACTTC.

The V gene is TRBV19, the J gene TRBJ1-5; the match to TRBD1 covers 9 bases. The CDR3 is 16 residues long. Germline loops: CDR1 LNHDA, CDR2 SQIVND (reference sequence). The J segment lost 5 bases and the V segment lost 5 bases, leaving 10 bases of the junction unmatched. The CDR3: CASSVSGTGIYQPQHF. In DNA form, the CDR3 reads TGTGCCAGTAGTGTGTCCGGGACAGGGATTTATCAGCCCCAGCATTTT.

The chain uses TRBV27 and TRBJ2-7, with a weak D call TRBD1 (5 bases). The CDR3 totals 13 residues. Per the germline V gene, CDR1 is MNHEY and CDR2 is SMNVEV (reference sequence). The V and J ends lost 5 bases and 5 bases respectively, with 13 bases between them. The CDR3 here is CASSTILGDEQYF. In DNA form, the CDR3 reads TGTGCCAGCAGTACTATTCTAGGGGACGAGCAGTACTTC.

This chain uses TRBV5-1 with TRBJ1-2; weak D call: TRBD1 (5 bases). Per germline, CDR1 SGHRS and CDR2 YFSETQ. The CDR3 is made up of 14 amino acids. Trimming took off 0 bases at V and 7 bases at J, with 13 bases between the two ends. In DNA form, the CDR3 reads TGCGCCAGCAGCTTGGTATCAGGGACGGGTGGCTACACCTTC. Translating it yields CASSLVSGTGGYTF.

V gene TRBV19 combines with J gene TRBJ2-3; 12 bases line up with TRBD1. From germline, CDR1 is LNHDA and CDR2 SQIVND (reference sequence). CDR3 length equals 16 residues. The V and J ends lost 6 bases and 2 bases, in that order; junction bases with no gene match: 6. The CDR3 sequence: CASSRDRGPYTDTQYF. The CDR3 nucleotides read TGTGCCAGTAGCCGGGACAGGGGGCCTTACACAGATACGCAGTATTTT. Together with reference TRBV19 and TRBJ2-3, the CDR3 gives the full variable domain: DGGITQSPKYLFRKEGQNVTLSCEQNLNHDAMYWYRQDPGQGLRLIYYSQIVNDFQKGDIAEGYSVSREKKESFPLTVTSAQKNPTAFYLCASSRDRGPYTDTQYFGPGTRLTVL.

V is TRBV20-1 and J is TRBJ1-3; D call uncertain. V was pared by 3 bases and J by 3 bases, with 3 bases between. Germline V gene lookup returns CDR1 DFQATT and CDR2 SNEGSKA (reference sequence). This CDR3 contains 11 residues. The CDR3 loop reads CSASDGNTIYF. CDR3 nucleotides: TGCAGTGCTAGCGATGGAAACACCATATATTTT.

CDR3 bases: TGTGCCAGCAGTTACGTCGGGACTCCGGGGAATGAGCAGTTCTTC. Amino acid sequence: CASSYVGTPGNEQFF. The V gene is TRBV6-5, the J gene TRBJ2-1, with D tentatively TRBD2 (6 bases). V shed 2 bases and J shed 7 bases, with 15 bases lying between them. Germline assignment: CDR1 MNHEY and CDR2 SVGAGI. CDR3 length equals 15 residues.

The rearrangement links TRBV7-9 to TRBJ2-7; weak D call: TRBD1 (5 bases). Trimming took 5 bases from V and 0 from J, leaving 8 bases between them. Germline V gene data show CDR1 as SEHNR and CDR2 as FQNEAQ (reference sequence). The CDR3 runs 13 residues. The CDR3 is CASSPDISYEQYF. CDR3 DNA: TGTGCCAGCAGCCCGGACATCTCCTACGAGCAGTACTTC.

J is TRBJ1-1 and V is TRBV5-6, with TRBD1 as a possible D gene (6 bases). Trimming cost V 4 bases and J 1 base, with 14 bases left between them. In germline, CDR1 is SGHDT, CDR2 YYEEEE. This CDR3 is 15 amino acids long. CDR3 DNA sequence: TGTGCCAGCAGCCGCCGGAGGACAGCGAACACTGAAGCTTTCTTT. Translating gives CASSRRRTANTEAFF.

The chain uses TRBV4-1 and TRBJ1-2, with a weak D call TRBD1 (5 bases). V shed 3 bases and J shed 5 bases, with 19 bases lying between them. The CDR3 is made up of 16 amino acids. Per the germline V gene, CDR1 is MGHRA and CDR2 is YSYEKL. The CDR3 DNA reads TGCGCCAGCAGCCAGGACCGGACTCTGGGGGTATATGGCTACACCTTC. Translated, it gives CASSQDRTLGVYGYTF.

This sequence joins TRBV28 and TRBJ1-2; D gene ambiguous. CDR1 is MDHEN and CDR2 is SYDVKM in the germline V gene. The CDR3 totals 13 residues. Trimming stripped 6 bases from V and 0 bases from J, with 8 bases between. The CDR3 reads CASRGSPNYGYTF. The CDR3 region has the DNA TGTGCCAGCAGGGGCAGTCCTAACTATGGCTACACCTTC.

The J gene is TRBJ1-2, the V gene TRBV19; the match to TRBD1 covers 7 bases. The CDR3 covers 15 residues. Germline V gene sequence: CDR1 LNHDA, CDR2 SQIVND (reference sequence). The V and J ends lost 4 bases and 2 bases, in that order; junction bases with no gene match: 7. The DNA of the CDR3 is TGTGCCAGTAGTACCACAGGGGTTGCAAACTATGGCTACACCTTC. Protein sequence: CASSTTGVANYGYTF. The whole variable domain, filled in from reference TRBV19 and TRBJ1-2, reads DGGITQSPKYLFRKEGQNVTLSCEQNLNHDAMYWYRQDPGQGLRLIYYSQIVNDFQKGDIAEGYSVSREKKESFPLTVTSAQKNPTAFYLCASSTTGVANYGYTFGSGTRLTVV.

The rearrangement uses TRBV6-5 and TRBJ1-4; D uncertain. This CDR3 comprises 14 residues. V lost 6 bases, J lost 0 bases, and 8 bases lay in between. Germline V lookup: CDR1 MNHEY, CDR2 SVGAGI. This chain's CDR3 is CASSPSATNEKLFF. In DNA, the CDR3 is TGTGCCAGCAGCCCCAGTGCAACTAATGAAAAACTGTTTTTT.

V gene TRBV28 combines with J gene TRBJ2-1; D possibly corresponds to TRBD2 (5 bases). The ends were cut back, 6 bases at V and 9 bases at J, with 21 bases in the middle. Germline assignment: CDR1 MDHEN and CDR2 SYDVKM. The CDR3 loop spans 15 amino acids. The CDR3 loop reads CASSPEPELAGEQFF. In DNA, the CDR3 is TGTGCCAGCAGCCCAGAACCCGAGCTAGCCGGTGAGCAGTTCTTC.

V gene TRBV9 combines with J gene TRBJ1-2; D remains unclear. Germline assignment: CDR1 SGDLS and CDR2 YYNGEE. The V end was cut by 3 bases, the J end by 0 bases, with 6 bases between. CDR3 length: 13 residues. CDR3 bases: TGTGCCAGCAGCGACAGACCTAACTATGGCTACACCTTC. This translates into CASSDRPNYGYTF. Using reference TRBV9 and TRBJ1-2 for the parts outside the CDR3, the full variable domain is DSGVTQTPKHLITATGQRVTLRCSPRSGDLSVYWYQQSLDQGLQFLIQYYNGEERAKGNILERFSAQQFPDLHSELNLSSLELGDSALYFCASSDRPNYGYTFGSGTRLTVV.

The chain recombines TRBV7-6 with TRBJ1-5; a possible D gene is TRBD1 (6 bases). The ends were cut back, 1 base at V and 1 base at J, with 14 bases in the middle. Germline V lookup: CDR1 SGHVS, CDR2 FNYEAQ. CDR3 length: 17 residues. Here the CDR3 reads CASSLGLRGASNQPQHF. The CDR3 bases are TGTGCCAGCAGCTTAGGGTTACGGGGGGCAAGCAATCAGCCCCAGCATTTT.

The chain employs TRBV11-2 and TRBJ1-2; TRBD1 matches 7 bases. The CDR3 spans 14 residues. Germline-derived CDR1 and CDR2 are SGHAT and FQNNGV. After removal of 5 bases from V and 0 bases from J, the junction contained 3 bases not matched to a gene. The CDR3 sequence is CASSRDRANYGYTF. CDR3 in DNA: TGTGCCAGCAGCAGGGACAGAGCTAACTATGGCTACACCTTC.

The gene calls are TRBV28 and TRBJ1-5; D remains unclear. The CDR3 consists of 12 residues. Germline V gene data show CDR1 as MDHEN and CDR2 as SYDVKM. Trimming pared 11 bases from V and 7 bases from J, leaving 15 bases between. CDR3 amino acids: CAWGHSRQPQHF. The CDR3 nucleotides read TGTGCCTGGGGTCATTCCAGGCAGCCCCAGCATTTT.

The CDR3 DNA follows: TGCGCCAGCAGCCCGTCAGCCTCCTATGGCTACACCTTC. Amino acids: CASSPSASYGYTF. This chain connects TRBV5-1 to TRBJ1-2; D ambiguous. The CDR3 length is 13 residues. Germline V lookup: CDR1 SGHRS, CDR2 YFSETQ. Trimming removed 4 bases at V and 4 bases at J, with 11 bases between.

V is TRBV30 and J is TRBJ2-1, with D possibly TRBD2 on 6 matching bases. The V end was cut by 5 bases, the J end by 3 bases, with 17 bases between. This CDR3 has 15 amino acids. The germline CDR1 and CDR2 sequences are GTSNPN and SVGIG (reference sequence). The DNA of the CDR3 is TGTGCCTGGGGGGTGGGAAGCGGGTTCTACAATGAGCAGTTCTTC. This sequence encodes CAWGVGSGFYNEQFF.

This chain links TRBV30 with TRBJ2-7; 7 bases are shared with TRBD1. This CDR3 has 16 residues. Germline assignment: CDR1 GTSNPN and CDR2 SVGIG (reference sequence). V was pared by 2 bases and J by 3 bases, with 13 bases of the junction left unmatched. The CDR3 coding sequence is TGTGCCTGGAGTACCCACAGGGGTTCTGTGGTCTACGAGCAGTACTTC. It yields the protein CAWSTHRGSVVYEQYF.